Presented here are 10 T cell receptor delta chains from one specimen sequenced in a study of Vδ1+ human thymocytes. Findings of the study overall: In the thymus, TRG and TRD repertoires looked highly polyclonal with Gaussian CDR3 lengths.

These receptors have no known antigen. Extracted RNA was reverse transcribed into cDNA. The CDR3 regions were amplified by multiplex PCR from V-gene primers to a constant-region primer. TCRdb reanalysed the multiplex PCR reads via CATT. Found here are some 25,000 delta-chain clones, 6% to 8% of them singletons; the top ten hold around 1%. The specimen sequenced was Vdelta1+ gamma-delta thymocytes from the thymus. Subset in this sample: FACS-sorted CD3+ TCRalphabeta- TCRVdelta1+ TCRVdelta2- thymocytes. These receptors all come from a girl under three years old who had congenital heart surgery.

The V and J genes are TRDV1 and TRDJ1, with 13 nucleotides matching TRDD3. Germline V gene sequence: CDR1 TSWWSYY, CDR2 QGS. The CDR3 covers 26 residues. The trim removed 2 bases at V and 0 bases at J, leaving 30 bases unmatched. As DNA, the CDR3 is TGTGCTCTTGGGGAAGGCCCTCCTAAGTACTGGGGGATACGCGAAGAAGCTGCGTGGGACACCGATAAACTCATCTTT. Residues: CALGEGPPKYWGIREEAAWDTDKLIF.

The chain combines TRDV1 with TRDJ1, with 9 positions matching TRDD3. CDR3 size: 19 residues. Trimming at V came to 1 base and at J to 0 bases, leaving 12 bases not matched to a gene. Germline V gene sequence: CDR1 TSWWSYY, CDR2 QGS. Here the CDR3 DNA reads TGTGCTCTTGGGGAACATCGAGGGGGATACCCTTCGTACACCGATAAACTCATCTTT. It translates to CALGEHRGGYPSYTDKLIF.

The chain joins TRDV1 to TRDJ1; 9 positions match TRDD3. Germline V gene data show CDR1 as TSWWSYY and CDR2 as QGS. The CDR3 has 18 amino acids. The V and J ends lost 3 bases and 0 bases, in that order; junction bases with no gene match: 11. The CDR3: CALGDTTIWGIDTDKLIF. The CDR3 region has the DNA TGTGCTCTTGGGGATACTACGATCTGGGGGATCGACACCGATAAACTCATCTTT.

This clone was counted only a few times. V and J are TRDV1 and TRDJ1; 9 bases line up with TRDD3. CDR1 is TSWWSYY and CDR2 is QGS in the germline V gene. This CDR3 has 19 residues. The V and J ends lost 0 bases and 0 bases, in that order; junction bases with no gene match: 11. CDR3 region: CALGELKAHYWGNTDKLIF. CDR3 bases: TGTGCTCTTGGGGAACTGAAGGCTCATTACTGGGGGAACACCGATAAACTCATCTTT.

This chain joins TRDV1 and TRDJ1; D remains unclear. V lost 3 bases, J lost 3 bases, and 14 bases lay in between. Germline V gives CDR1 TSWWSYY, CDR2 QGS. The CDR3 sequence is 15 residues long. The CDR3 DNA reads as TGTGCTCTTGGGGAGGTCCTGGTTCAGGCCGATAAACTCATCTTT. Its protein is CALGEVLVQADKLIF.

A few counts support this clone. The gene calls are TRDV1 and TRDJ1; D not certain. V was trimmed by 9 bases and J by 2 bases, leaving 13 bases between them. This CDR3 is built from 13 residues. CDR1 and CDR2 (germline): TSWWSYY, QGS. CDR3 sequence (DNA): TGTGCTCTCCATTCCCCCTCTACCGATAAACTCATCTTT. This encodes CALHSPSTDKLIF.

The J gene is TRDJ1, the V gene TRDV1, with 11 nucleotides matching TRDD3. V shed 5 bases and J 3 bases; nucleotides not matched to a gene: 17. Germline V gene lookup returns CDR1 TSWWSYY and CDR2 QGS. The CDR3 is 19 residues long. The CDR3 nucleotides are TGTGCTCTTGGGCGTCCTCTACGACCCCTGGGGGATACAGCCGATAAACTCATCTTT. This translates into CALGRPLRPLGDTADKLIF.

This clone turned up a few times. The V gene is TRDV1, the J gene TRDJ1; 11 nucleotides match TRDD3. CDR1 and CDR2 from the germline V gene are TSWWSYY and QGS. The CDR3 length is 16 residues. V shed 3 bases, J shed 8 bases, and the junction held 11 bases outside the gene matches. CDR3 sequence reads: CALGDFLGDTTPKLIF. In DNA, the CDR3 is TGTGCTCTTGGGGATTTCCTGGGGGATACAACCCCGAAACTCATCTTT.

The V gene is TRDV1, the J gene TRDJ1; D not resolved. Trimming stripped 5 bases from V and 0 bases from J, with 13 bases between. The CDR3 totals 15 residues. CDR1 is TSWWSYY and CDR2 is QGS in the germline V gene. In DNA form, the CDR3 reads TGTGCTCTTGGGCCCAATTCCCTCGACACCGATAAACTCATCTTT. Encoded protein: CALGPNSLDTDKLIF.

This clone was counted between two and nine times. This chain connects TRDV1 to TRDJ1; 12 bases fit TRDD3. V lost 2 bases to trimming and J lost 0 bases; unmatched junction nucleotides: 28. This CDR3 region has 25 residues. From germline, CDR1 is TSWWSYY and CDR2 QGS. The CDR3 DNA is TGTGCTCTTGGGGAATCCACGCAGCCATCGTACTGGGGGATACTAGCGGTGGGGTACACCGATAAACTCATCTTT. Encoded protein: CALGESTQPSYWGILAVGYTDKLIF.